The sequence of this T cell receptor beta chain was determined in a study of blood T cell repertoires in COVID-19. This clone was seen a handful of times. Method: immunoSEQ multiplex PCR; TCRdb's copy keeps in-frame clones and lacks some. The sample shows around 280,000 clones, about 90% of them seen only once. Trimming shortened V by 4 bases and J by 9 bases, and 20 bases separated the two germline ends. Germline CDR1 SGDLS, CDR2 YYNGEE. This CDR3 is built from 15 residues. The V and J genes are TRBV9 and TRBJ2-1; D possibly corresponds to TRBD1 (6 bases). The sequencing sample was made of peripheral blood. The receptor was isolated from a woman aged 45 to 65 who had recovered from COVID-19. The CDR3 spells CASSLLSGEQGEQFF. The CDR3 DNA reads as TGTGCCAGCAGCCTCCTTTCGGGCGAACAGGGTGAGCAGTTCTTC.